These 18 T cell receptor beta chains originate from one sample sequenced in a study of neoadjuvant nivolumab and ipilimumab in lung cancer. Assay used: immunoSEQ multiplex PCR; TCRdb lists only in-frame clones, some missing. The table has about 26,000 clones, roughly 80% seen once; the top ten hold 6.1%. This material consisted of peripheral blood, taken before neoadjuvant nivolumab, alone or with ipilimumab. These receptors came from an adult with non-small cell lung cancer.

CDR3 nucleotide sequence: TGCGCCAGCAGCTTCAGCTCCTACGAGCAGTACTTC. Encoded protein: CASSFSSYEQYF. This sequence joins TRBV5-1 and TRBJ2-7; D is ambiguous. V lost 2 bases to trimming and J lost 0 bases, with 3 bases between them. This CDR3 contains 12 residues. From germline, CDR1 is SGHRS and CDR2 YFSETQ. Combining the CDR3 with reference TRBV5-1 and TRBJ2-7 gives the whole variable domain KAGVTQTPRYLIKTRGQQVTLSCSPISGHRSVSWYQQTPGQGLQFLFEYFSETQRNKGNFPGRFSGRQFSNSRSEMNVSTLELGDSALYLCASSFSSYEQYFGPGTRLTVT.

The chain is built from TRBV11-2 and TRBJ2-5; D may match TRBD1 or TRBD2 (6 bases each). The CDR3 spans 15 residues. Trimming cost V 4 bases and J 3 bases, with 15 bases left between them. CDR1 is SGHAT and CDR2 is FQNNGV in the germline V gene. For the CDR3, the DNA is TGTGCCAGCAGCTCGACGGGGGCAACAGAAGAGACCCAGTACTTC. It encodes CASSSTGATEETQYF. The full variable domain, rest sourced from reference TRBV11-2 and TRBJ2-5, is EAGVAQSPRYKIIEKRQSVAFWCNPISGHATLYWYQQILGQGPKLLIQFQNNGVVDDSQLPKDRFSAERLKGVDSTLKIQPAKLEDSAVYLCASSSTGATEETQYFGPGTRLLVL.

The rearrangement links TRBV7-7 to TRBJ2-7; 9 bases line up with TRBD2. Germline lookup yields CDR1 SSHAT and CDR2 FNYEAQ (reference sequence). V trimming: 5 bases; J trimming: 2 bases; junction bases outside the gene matches: 7. The CDR3 extends over 15 amino acids. The CDR3 is CASSPTERGAYEQYF. CDR3 coding DNA: TGTGCCAGCAGCCCCACCGAGCGGGGGGCCTACGAGCAGTACTTC.

This clone appeared a single time. The chain has TRBV28 and TRBJ2-3; 8 bases match TRBD2. The J segment lost 2 bases and the V segment lost 2 bases, leaving 3 bases of the junction unmatched. The CDR3 covers 15 residues. CDR1 is MDHEN and CDR2 is SYDVKM in the germline V gene. The CDR3 sequence is CASSLRGGNTDTQYF. CDR3 DNA sequence: TGTGCCAGCAGTTTACGGGGGGGAAACACAGATACGCAGTATTTT.

J is TRBJ2-1 and V is TRBV9; maybe TRBD1 (6 bases). Germline values: CDR1 SGDLS, CDR2 YYNGEE. CDR3 length: 16 residues. Trimming left V 0 bases short and J 1 base short, with 11 bases between. CDR3 sequence reads: CASSVGGTPSYNEQFF. CDR3 nucleotide sequence: TGTGCCAGCAGCGTAGGAGGGACACCTTCCTACAATGAGCAGTTCTTC.

The rearrangement links TRBV5-1 to TRBJ2-7; 11 bases fit TRBD1. V lost 4 bases to trimming and J lost 0 bases; unmatched junction nucleotides: 3. CDR3 length equals 15 residues. The germline V gene has CDR1 SGHRS and CDR2 YFSETQ. CDR3: CASSPGTGGSYEQYF. The CDR3 DNA sequence: TGCGCCAGCAGCCCCGGGACAGGGGGCTCCTACGAGCAGTACTTC.

The CDR3 here is CSVGGRDRGYYGYTF. CDR3 DNA: TGCAGCGTTGGGGGCCGGGACAGGGGGTACTATGGCTACACCTTC. The genes are TRBV29-1 and TRBJ1-2, with 11 bases that match TRBD1. Trimming cost V 4 bases and J 3 bases; bases outside gene matches: 7. The germline V gene has CDR1 SQVTM and CDR2 ANQGSEA. CDR3 length: 15 amino acids.

The rearrangement uses TRBV5-6 and TRBJ2-5; 13 bases align to TRBD2. Unmatched junction bases numbered 6, after V lost 4 bases and J lost 3 bases. CDR1 SGHDT and CDR2 YYEEEE come from the germline V gene. The CDR3 extends over 16 amino acids. The CDR3: CASSNPTSGGKETQYF. In nucleotides, the CDR3 is TGTGCCAGCAGCAACCCGACTAGCGGGGGGAAAGAGACCCAGTACTTC.

This clone occurred a few times. The rearrangement uses TRBV6-1 and TRBJ1-1, with TRBD1 identical over 9 bases. The V and J ends lost 3 bases and 6 bases, in that order; junction bases with no gene match: 14. The CDR3 consists of 17 residues. Germline V gene lookup returns CDR1 MNHNS and CDR2 SASEGT. The CDR3 DNA reads TGTGCCAGCAGTGACGCGGCGGGGGACAGGGTAGGACCTGAAGCTTTCTTT. It is translated as CASSDAAGDRVGPEAFF.

The rearrangement uses TRBV18 and TRBJ2-5; D may be TRBD1 or TRBD2 (5 bases each). The CDR3 loop spans 15 amino acids. Germline V gene data show CDR1 as KGHSH and CDR2 as LQKENI. The ends were cut back, 6 bases at V and 0 bases at J, with 14 bases in the middle. CDR3 sequence: CASSHLGEYQETQYF. CDR3 nucleotides: TGTGCCAGCTCCCACTTAGGGGAGTACCAAGAGACCCAGTACTTC.

The chain employs TRBV25-1 and TRBJ1-1; no reliable D call. Trimming pared 0 bases from V and 0 bases from J, leaving 2 bases between. Germline V lookup: CDR1 MGHDK, CDR2 SYGVNS. The CDR3 totals 13 residues. Here the CDR3 reads CASSEYVNTEAFF. The CDR3 coding sequence is TGTGCCAGCAGTGAATATGTGAACACTGAAGCTTTCTTT. The whole variable domain, remainder taken from reference TRBV25-1 and TRBJ1-1, is EADIYQTPRYLVIGTGKKITLECSQTMGHDKMYWYQQDPGMELHLIHYSYGVNSTEKGDLSSESTVSRIRTEHFPLTLESARPSHTSQYLCASSEYVNTEAFFGQGTRLTVV.

The chain links TRBV6-5 to TRBJ2-1; no definite D call. The CDR3 is 11 amino acids. The germline V gene has CDR1 MNHEY and CDR2 SVGAGI. V gave up 6 bases and J gave up 4 bases, with 4 bases separating them. CDR3 in DNA: TGTGCCAGCAGAGGTTACAATGAGCAGTTCTTC. Translation gives CASRGYNEQFF.

V gene TRBV2 combines with J gene TRBJ1-1; D is uncertain. V dropped 5 bases and J dropped 2 bases, with 15 bases sitting between them. The CDR3 runs 15 residues. Germline V gene sequence: CDR1 SNHLY, CDR2 FYNNEI. CDR3 sequence: CASSLRAAPNTEAFF. The CDR3 DNA reads as TGTGCCAGCAGTCTAAGGGCAGCCCCCAACACTGAAGCTTTCTTT.

The V gene is TRBV6-5, the J gene TRBJ1-5; D uncertain. Per germline, CDR1 MNHEY and CDR2 SVGAGI. This CDR3 region has 12 residues. Trimming pared 8 bases from V and 3 bases from J, leaving 8 bases between. For the CDR3, the DNA is TGTGCCAGCGGGAGGAACAATCAGCCCCAGCATTTT. Encoded protein: CASGRNNQPQHF.

CDR3 protein: CASRGGAGQGYGYTF. CDR3 nucleotides: TGTGCCAGCAGGGGTGGGGCGGGACAGGGCTATGGCTACACCTTC. The chain joins TRBV2 to TRBJ1-2; 9 positions agree with TRBD1. The CDR3 sequence is 15 residues long. After removal of 6 bases from V and 4 bases from J, the junction contained 9 bases not matched to a gene. From germline, CDR1 is SNHLY and CDR2 FYNNEI.

This chain connects TRBV11-2 to TRBJ2-7, with TRBD1 identical over 8 bases. The germline CDR1 and CDR2 sequences are SGHAT and FQNNGV. V gave up 5 bases and J gave up 6 bases; unmatched junction bases: 6. This CDR3 is built from 13 residues. As DNA, the CDR3 is TGTGCCAGCAGCAGGACAGGGAAGGGCGAGCAGTACTTC. Its translation is CASSRTGKGEQYF.

As to this clone: The junction does not match germline at one end; this may be a read error. The chain joins TRBV15 to TRBJ2-2; D may be TRBD1 (5 bases). The CDR3 has 14 residues. Looked up from germline, CDR1 is LNHNV and CDR2 is YYDKDF (reference sequence). The CDR3 spells CATSGDSRTGELFF. The CDR3 region has the DNA TGTGCCACCAGCGGAGACAGTAGAACCGGGGAGCTGTTTTTT.

This sequence joins TRBV7-2 and TRBJ1-2, with D tentatively TRBD1 (5 bases). The CDR3 extends over 17 amino acids. Trimming pared 1 base from V and 7 bases from J, leaving 22 bases between. Germline V gene lookup returns CDR1 SGHTA and CDR2 FQGNSA. CDR3: CASSLGISAGTLGGYTF. CDR3 nucleotide sequence: TGTGCCAGCAGCTTAGGGATTTCGGCAGGGACCTTAGGTGGCTACACCTTC.